This T cell receptor (beta chain) derives from a study of regulatory T cells in long-lasting Graves disease. The study's findings and limits: It was possible that the small sample size reduced accuracy.

V was pared by 0 bases and J by 2 bases, with 9 bases of the junction left unmatched. CDR1 is LGHDT and CDR2 is YNNKEL in the germline V gene (reference sequence). The CDR3 contains 20 residues. Researchers made TCR beta libraries by using iRepertoire HTBI primers and running Arm-PCR on CDR3 regions. As handled by the study authors: The study identified about 60 TRBV and approximately 15 TRBJ segments across samples. TCRdb re-derived calls from the multiplex PCR reads in MiXCR, one entry per CDR3 protein. The V and J calls and clone size are TCRdb's, not the authors'. The profile shows 450,000 to 650,000 distinct CDR3 sequences, about 16% of them singletons. Documented time point: newly diagnosed GD, antithyroid drugs for less than 3 months. RNA extracted from PBMCs served as the sequencing template. Comment on this clonotype: Antigen: not known.

These data also formed part of another study, on T cells in Graves' hyperthyroidism and ophthalmopathy. That paper states: Graves' hyperthyroidism was deemed stable absent ophthalmopathy progression within 18 months. Clonotypes that were expanded in thyroid above 0.001 mostly appeared in blood too.

The genes are TRBV3-1 and TRBJ2-5; 16 positions agree with TRBD2. The source is a woman aged 35 to 60 with Graves disease. The sequences come from peripheral blood mononuclear cells (PBMCs), collected at new diagnosis, from a patient treated with antithyroid drugs. The CDR3 sequence is CASSQEGTSGGALRQETQYF. CDR3 nucleotides: TGTGCCAGCAGCCAAGAGGGGACTAGCGGGGGGGCCTTGAGGCAAGAGACCCAGTACTTC.